Listed below are T cell receptor beta chains from one sample, sequenced in a study of blood T cells in healthy people across ages. From the 5' RACE reads, TCRdb called clonotypes with MiXCR, one entry per CDR3 protein. This sample has some 1.4 million distinct CDR3 sequences, with roughly 45% found just once. The sequenced material came from blood. The receptors were gathered from a young woman in good health. CDR3s leave out the opening cysteine and the closing phenylalanine or tryptophan. A D gene is named only where the DNA matches it firmly. Part of the rows lack a size; the others show once, few, many or a class for expanded clones.

V gene	J gene	D gene	clone size	CDR3 protein
TRBV28	TRBJ1-2	NA	NA	ASRREGNYGYT
TRBV27	TRBJ1-2	NA	NA	ASSRGTKYGYT
TRBV12-5	TRBJ2-7	TRBD2	NA	ASGPWGGEQY
TRBV27	TRBJ1-2	NA	NA	ASILSEGGGYT
TRBV10-3	TRBJ2-7	TRBD2	few	AIVDGEGPAYEQY
TRBV2	TRBJ1-5	NA	NA	ASSWTNGDQPQH
TRBV7-2	TRBJ2-3	NA	NA	ASSLQSTRTDTQY
TRBV29-1	TRBJ2-1	TRBD2	few	SLERLASYNEQF
TRBV21-1	TRBJ1-2	NA	NA	ASIVSGGAAGYT
TRBV6-2/TRBV6-3	TRBJ2-1	NA	few	ASSRDRLGGETQF
TRBV5-1	TRBJ2-1	NA	NA	ASSLEYEDEQF
TRBV20-1	TRBJ1-2	TRBD1	NA	SAITSGTGGFPNYGYT
TRBV10-3	TRBJ1-3	NA	NA	AISDKTRPSGNTIY
TRBV29-1	TRBJ1-2	TRBD1	NA	SVDEGTVGYT
TRBV30	TRBJ2-1	TRBD2	few	AWSEAGAPREQF
TRBV4-1	TRBJ2-1	NA	NA	ASSHRRGAHYNEQF
TRBV7-2	TRBJ2-7	TRBD1	NA	ASRPGQQSSYEQY
TRBV10-2	TRBJ2-7	NA	NA	ASSESGYSSYEQY
TRBV6-1	TRBJ1-1	NA	NA	ASSPAGHDTEAF
TRBV7-9	TRBJ2-5	TRBD2	few	ASDKRLAGVETQY
TRBV20-1	TRBJ2-3	TRBD1	few	SARGDRGTDTQY
TRBV7-2	TRBJ2-5	TRBD2	NA	ASSYLAGRVGETQY
TRBV30	TRBJ2-7	NA	NA	AWSNENSYLREQY
TRBV20-1	TRBJ2-7	TRBD2	NA	SAPRTSDPSYEQY
TRBV24-1	TRBJ2-1	TRBD2	few	ATSDQRGGLQF
TRBV12-3/TRBV12-4	TRBJ2-7	NA	NA	ASSLRVGYNEQY
TRBV2	TRBJ2-7	NA	NA	ASRPNNEQY
TRBV19	TRBJ2-1	TRBD2	few	ASRSLAVYNEQF